The text below deals with one T cell receptor (beta chain). The antigen remains undetermined. This sample was taken from a study of T cells in Graves' hyperthyroidism and ophthalmopathy. V was pared by 4 bases and J by 16 bases, with 23 bases between. The CDR3 loop spans 14 amino acids. CDR1 is ENHRY, CDR2 SYGVKD, per germline. Study results and limitations: Most clonotypes expanded in the thyroid (above 0.001) were also present in blood. By a 13 V-J model, ophthalmopathy was set apart from stable hyperthyroidism.

Authors of the study amplified TCR beta CDR3 regions from RNA transcripts. With the HTBI primer set, the TCR CDR3 went through a first round of RT-PCR. TCRdb recomputed calls from the multiplex PCR reads with MiXCR, one row per CDR3 protein. The sample lists roughly 500,000 distinct CDR3 sequences, over 35% seen once, with about 45% in the top ten. Sequenced material: peripheral blood or thyroid tissue (not recorded which). The rearrangement joins TRBV10-3 to TRBJ1-5; D unclear. The receptor's source is an adult woman with Graves' disease, either hyperthyroidism or ophthalmopathy (not recorded which). CDR3 residues: CAISGYMDHTGSHF. CDR3 in DNA: TGTGCCATCAGTGGATACATGGATCACACGGGGTCACATTTT.